This TCR beta chain emerged from a study of human T cells and chemical hapten exposure. The overall study: Women made up most patients, who had alopecia areata, totalis or universalis.

The time point here: patch test 3, about 24 weeks after DPC sensitization. The treatment: therapeutic diphenylcyclopropenone sensitization with weekly scalp DPC. Extraction yielded total RNA from whole blood (unfractionated). In TCRdb, the RACE reads were re-called with MiXCR into one record per CDR3 protein. The sample carries 95,000 to 150,000 distinct CDR3 sequences, approximately 11% recorded once. In this sample, this clonotype turned up a few times. V was cut by 2 bases and J by 5 bases, with 19 bases left in between. The CDR3 is 18 residues long. Germline V gene lookup returns CDR1 LGHNA and CDR2 YNFKEQ.

This chain connects TRBV4-2 to TRBJ2-6, with TRBD2 as a possible D gene (5 bases). The TCR was taken from a woman aged 45 to 65 with alopecia areata. Some clones in this sample may be carry-over from other donors' samples. The source material was whole blood, sampled in connection with sensitization to the hapten diphenylcyclopropenone (DPC). The CDR3 loop is CASSQWQADPSRANVLTF. The DNA for the CDR3 is TGTGCCAGCAGCCAATGGCAAGCGGATCCGTCTCGGGCCAACGTCCTGACTTTC.